A selection of T cell receptor beta chains follows, all from one sample in a study of T cell responses to AZD1222 COVID-19 vaccine. The method was immunoSEQ multiplex PCR; TCRdb's version includes in-frame clones alone and lacks a portion of them. Of roughly 130,000 clones in the sample, approximately 89% were seen once. This material consisted of peripheral blood, taken on day 0 of AZD1222 vaccination. These receptors were obtained from an adult in good health. Both conserved end residues are part of each CDR3. A D gene is named only where the DNA matches it firmly. Expanded clones are given a class, and other clones once, few, many or no size at all.

cdr3_aa: CASSDLTSTDTQYF
cdr3_nt: TGTGCCAGCAGTGACCTAACTAGCACAGATACGCAGTATTTT
v_call: TRBV2
clone_size: -
j_call: TRBJ2-3
d_call: -

cdr3_aa: CASSQTGGGQPQHF
cdr3_nt: TGCGCCAGCAGCCAAACAGGGGGCGGTCAGCCCCAGCATTTT
v_call: TRBV4-3
clone_size: -
j_call: TRBJ1-5
d_call: TRBD1

cdr3_aa: CASSKGNINEKLFF
cdr3_nt: TGTGCCAGCTCAAAGGGCAACATTAATGAAAAACTGTTTTTT
v_call: TRBV28
clone_size: -
j_call: TRBJ1-4
d_call: -

cdr3_aa: CASSHSDRGAGYTF
cdr3_nt: TGTGCCAGCAGCCACTCAGACAGGGGTGCTGGCTACACCTTC
v_call: TRBV11-3
clone_size: -
j_call: TRBJ1-2
d_call: TRBD1

cdr3_aa: CASSLNLGRAGSGANVLTF
cdr3_nt: TGCGCCAGCAGCTTGAATCTAGGGAGGGCCGGCTCTGGGGCCAACGTCCTGACTTTC
v_call: TRBV5-1
clone_size: once
j_call: TRBJ2-6
d_call: TRBD2

cdr3_aa: CASSPYGTQYEQYF
cdr3_nt: TGTGCCAGCAGTCCGTATGGGACCCAGTACGAGCAGTACTTC
v_call: TRBV3-1/TRBV3-2
clone_size: few
j_call: TRBJ2-7
d_call: -

cdr3_aa: CASSIDRVRTTEAFF
cdr3_nt: TGTGCCAGCAGTATTGACAGGGTGAGGACCACTGAAGCTTTCTTT
v_call: TRBV6-5
clone_size: -
j_call: TRBJ1-1
d_call: TRBD1

cdr3_aa: CSVPGGPYNEQFF
cdr3_nt: TGCAGCGTTCCGGGGGGCCCATACAATGAGCAGTTCTTC
v_call: TRBV29-1
clone_size: -
j_call: TRBJ2-1
d_call: -

cdr3_aa: CASSLVGSGETQYF
cdr3_nt: TGTGCCAGCAGCTTAGTCGGCTCGGGAGAGACCCAGTACTTC
v_call: TRBV7-9
clone_size: -
j_call: TRBJ2-5
d_call: -

cdr3_aa: CASSFELSGANVLTF
cdr3_nt: TGCGCCAGCAGCTTTGAGCTGTCCGGGGCCAACGTCCTGACTTTC
v_call: TRBV5-1
clone_size: -
j_call: TRBJ2-6
d_call: -

cdr3_aa: CASTWMVWGGEDTQYF
cdr3_nt: TGTGCCAGCACCTGGATGGTGTGGGGGGGCGAAGATACGCAGTATTTT
v_call: TRBV5-6
clone_size: -
j_call: TRBJ2-3
d_call: -

cdr3_aa: CASSLGTENTEAFF
cdr3_nt: TGTGCCAGCAGCTTGGGGACAGAGAACACTGAAGCTTTCTTT
v_call: TRBV11-1
clone_size: -
j_call: TRBJ1-1
d_call: TRBD1

cdr3_aa: CASSPSQGFSNEQFF
cdr3_nt: TGTGCCAGCTCACCGTCACAGGGTTTTTCCAATGAGCAGTTCTTC
v_call: TRBV18
clone_size: -
j_call: TRBJ2-1
d_call: -

cdr3_aa: CASSQDERGAMNTEAFF
cdr3_nt: TGCGCCAGCAGCCAAGATGAGAGGGGCGCGATGAACACTGAAGCTTTCTTT
v_call: TRBV4-3
clone_size: -
j_call: TRBJ1-1
d_call: -

cdr3_aa: CASTIKGRLNQPQHF
cdr3_nt: TGTGCCAGCACCATAAAGGGACGGCTCAATCAGCCCCAGCATTTT
v_call: TRBV21-1
clone_size: -
j_call: TRBJ1-5
d_call: -

cdr3_aa: CASSWRRNTQYF
cdr3_nt: TGTGCCAGCAGCTGGCGAAGGAATACGCAGTATTTT
v_call: TRBV11-3
clone_size: -
j_call: TRBJ2-3
d_call: -

cdr3_aa: CASRMQLQEDTQYF
cdr3_nt: TGTGCCAGCAGGATGCAGCTTCAGGAGGATACGCAGTATTTT
v_call: TRBV5-4
clone_size: -
j_call: TRBJ2-3
d_call: -

cdr3_aa: CATQQGRPYNSPLHF
cdr3_nt: TGTGCCACCCAACAGGGAAGGCCCTATAATTCACCCCTCCACTTT
v_call: TRBV15
clone_size: -
j_call: TRBJ1-6
d_call: -

cdr3_aa: CASSYRGAGFGGELFF
cdr3_nt: TGTGCCAGCAGTTACCGGGGAGCAGGGTTTGGCGGGGAGCTGTTTTTT
v_call: TRBV6-5
clone_size: -
j_call: TRBJ2-2
d_call: -

cdr3_aa: CASSPQRGESEYF
cdr3_nt: TGTGCCAGCAGCCCCCAGAGGGGGGAGAGTGAGTACTTC
v_call: TRBV5-4
clone_size: -
j_call: TRBJ2-7
d_call: -

cdr3_aa: CASSQDYYGEKLFF
cdr3_nt: TGTGCCAGCAGCCAAGATTATTATGGGGAAAAACTGTTTTTT
v_call: TRBV3-1/TRBV3-2
clone_size: -
j_call: TRBJ1-4
d_call: -

cdr3_aa: CASSPMLASTDTQYF
cdr3_nt: TGTGCCAGCAGCCCGATGCTCGCTAGCACAGATACGCAGTATTTT
v_call: TRBV7-2
clone_size: -
j_call: TRBJ2-3
d_call: -

cdr3_aa: CASSFRREVTEAFF
cdr3_nt: TGTGCCAGCAGCTTCCGCAGGGAGGTCACTGAAGCTTTCTTT
v_call: TRBV7-2
clone_size: -
j_call: TRBJ1-1
d_call: -

cdr3_aa: CASSQDLRLGRVEQFF
cdr3_nt: TGTGCCAGCAGCCAAGATCTCAGGCTGGGGCGTGTAGAGCAGTTCTTC
v_call: TRBV4-2
clone_size: once
j_call: TRBJ2-1
d_call: -

cdr3_aa: CASSYALGREQYF
cdr3_nt: TGTGCCAGCAGTTACGCCCTGGGGCGAGAGCAGTACTTC
v_call: TRBV6-2/TRBV6-3
clone_size: once
j_call: TRBJ2-7
d_call: -

cdr3_aa: CASSLLAGAAGELFF
cdr3_nt: TGTGCCAGCAGCCTACTAGCGGGAGCTGCCGGGGAGCTGTTTTTT
v_call: TRBV11-3
clone_size: -
j_call: TRBJ2-2
d_call: TRBD2

cdr3_aa: CASSGTSATTSTDTQYF
cdr3_nt: TGTGCCAGCAGCGGGACTAGCGCGACTACTAGCACAGATACGCAGTATTTT
v_call: TRBV9
clone_size: -
j_call: TRBJ2-3
d_call: TRBD2

cdr3_aa: CASSLWGQANEKLFF
cdr3_nt: TGTGCCAGCAGTTTATGGGGACAAGCTAATGAAAAACTGTTTTTT
v_call: TRBV28
clone_size: -
j_call: TRBJ1-4
d_call: -

cdr3_aa: CASSTSRNQPQHF
cdr3_nt: TGTGCCAGTAGTACCTCACGGAATCAGCCCCAGCATTTT
v_call: TRBV19
clone_size: -
j_call: TRBJ1-5
d_call: -

cdr3_aa: CASSLSYGNQPQHF
cdr3_nt: TGTGCCAGCAGTTTATCTTACGGTAATCAGCCCCAGCATTTT
v_call: TRBV28
clone_size: -
j_call: TRBJ1-5
d_call: -

cdr3_aa: CASSWRTAGNTIYF
cdr3_nt: TGTGCCAGCAGCTGGCGGACAGCTGGAAACACCATATATTTT
v_call: TRBV7-2
clone_size: -
j_call: TRBJ1-3
d_call: -

cdr3_aa: CASSLLGIHEYTEAFF
cdr3_nt: TGTGCCAGCAGTTTATTGGGGATCCATGAATACACTGAAGCTTTCTTT
v_call: TRBV27
clone_size: -
j_call: TRBJ1-1
d_call: -

cdr3_aa: CASSLHSLSYNEQFF
cdr3_nt: TGTGCCAGCAGCTTACACAGCCTCTCCTACAATGAGCAGTTCTTC
v_call: TRBV11-1
clone_size: -
j_call: TRBJ2-1
d_call: -

cdr3_aa: CASSLDRTNYGYTF
cdr3_nt: TGTGCCAGCAGCTTAGACAGGACGAACTATGGCTACACCTTC
v_call: TRBV11-3
clone_size: -
j_call: TRBJ1-2
d_call: -

cdr3_aa: CASRARAAEQYF
cdr3_nt: TGTGCCAGCAGGGCCAGGGCCGCCGAGCAGTACTTC
v_call: TRBV12-3/TRBV12-4
clone_size: -
j_call: TRBJ2-7
d_call: -

cdr3_aa: CASSLDRTPGEDTQYF
cdr3_nt: TGCGCCAGCAGCTTGGACAGGACCCCAGGGGAAGATACGCAGTATTTT
v_call: TRBV5-1
clone_size: -
j_call: TRBJ2-3
d_call: -

cdr3_aa: CASSREENTEAFF
cdr3_nt: TGTGCCAGCAGCCGAGAGGAGAACACTGAAGCTTTCTTT
v_call: TRBV6-4
clone_size: -
j_call: TRBJ1-1
d_call: -

cdr3_aa: CASSEPNQQFF
cdr3_nt: TGCGCCAGCAGTGAGCCGAACCAGCAGTTCTTC
v_call: TRBV10-2
clone_size: -
j_call: TRBJ2-1
d_call: -

cdr3_aa: CSVEDQTLHEAFF
cdr3_nt: TGCAGCGTTGAAGATCAAACACTCCATGAAGCTTTCTTT
v_call: TRBV29-1
clone_size: -
j_call: TRBJ1-1
d_call: -

cdr3_aa: CASSIYFGGTGELFF
cdr3_nt: TGTGCCAGTAGTATATATTTTGGGGGTACCGGGGAGCTGTTTTTT
v_call: TRBV19
clone_size: -
j_call: TRBJ2-2
d_call: -

cdr3_aa: CSVVHGGSADTQYF
cdr3_nt: TGCAGCGTTGTTCACGGGGGGTCAGCAGATACGCAGTATTTT
v_call: TRBV29-1
clone_size: -
j_call: TRBJ2-3
d_call: TRBD2

cdr3_aa: CASRKQGTYTEAFF
cdr3_nt: TGTGCCAGCAGGAAGCAGGGGACATACACTGAAGCTTTCTTT
v_call: TRBV27
clone_size: -
j_call: TRBJ1-1
d_call: -

cdr3_aa: CASSQEAEGETQYF
cdr3_nt: TGTGCCAGCAGCCAAGAAGCGGAGGGGGAGACCCAGTACTTC
v_call: TRBV4-2
clone_size: -
j_call: TRBJ2-5
d_call: -